What follows describes a single T cell receptor (beta chain). As yet, its antigen is unknown. These data originate in a study of CD8 T cells in Susac syndrome. Study-wide results and limits: The study's TCR sequencing and HLA analysis drew on a certain number of individuals. That number was acknowledged as relatively small.

Sequencing of TCR beta drew on CD8+ and CD4+ T cells from blood. Negative magnetic isolation gave CD8+ and CD4+ cells; FACS enriched CD8+ TEMRA. Germline V CDR1 and CDR2: DFQATT, SNEGSKA (reference sequence). The V end was cut by 4 bases, the J end by 0 bases, with 18 bases between. The CDR3 covers 16 residues. RNA totalling roughly 0.45 to 1 ug underwent reverse transcription with random hexamers. By means of immunoSEQ multiplex PCR, TCR beta CDR3 spanning 54 Vbeta and 13 Jbeta underwent amplification. TCRdb re-called the immunoSEQ multiplex PCR reads through MiXCR, storing one row per CDR3 protein. This sample carries around 270,000 distinct CDR3 sequences, 85% of them seen once, and the ten largest clones take around 0.21%.

This chain connects TRBV20-1 to TRBJ2-5; D unclear. Material for sequencing was CD8+ T cells from PBMCs. The clonotype was recovered from a human donor with multiple sclerosis. CDR3 loop: CSANRHTSGDQETQYF. The CDR3 nucleotides read TGCAGTGCTAATCGGCATACCTCTGGGGACCAAGAGACCCAGTACTTC.